One sample yielded the 32 T cell receptor beta chains listed below, sequenced in a study of T cells in Graves' hyperthyroidism and ophthalmopathy. TCR beta CDR3 region amplification was performed from RNA transcripts. HTBI primers drove first-round RT-PCR of the TCR CDR3. Via MiXCR, TCRdb re-called the multiplex PCR reads, giving one row per CDR3 protein. The repertoire has some 570,000 distinct CDR3 sequences, more than 13% of them found once; the top ten carry less than 9%. The sequencing input was blood. The receptor set was obtained from a woman aged 18-35 years with Graves' ophthalmopathy.

The genes are TRBV3-1 and TRBJ1-5; no clear D. The CDR3 totals 14 residues. In germline, CDR1 is LGHDT, CDR2 YNNKEL (reference sequence). The V end was cut by 4 bases, the J end by 7 bases, with 14 bases between. The CDR3 bases are TGTGCCAGCAGCCGAAGCCCTCTGGGGCAGCCCCAGCATTTT. This encodes CASSRSPLGQPQHF.

The table lists this clonotype with a few counts. A much larger clone differs from this one at a single base, so this may be a read error. This chain connects TRBV11-2 to TRBJ2-1, with D perhaps matching TRBD1 or TRBD2 (6 bases each). This CDR3 region has 15 residues. The germline CDR1 and CDR2 sequences are SGHAT and FQNNGV. The CDR3 region has the DNA TGTGTCAGCAGCTTAGAACCGAGGGGGGCTAATGAGCAGTTCTTC. It is translated as CVSSLEPRGANEQFF. The entire variable domain, with the rest obtained from reference TRBV11-2 and TRBJ2-1, is as follows: EAGVAQSPRYKIIEKRQSVAFWCNPISGHATLYWYQQILGQGPKLLIQFQNNGVVDDSQLPKDRFSAERLKGVDSTLKIQPAKLEDSAVYLCVSSLEPRGANEQFFGPGTRLTVL.

J is TRBJ2-3 and V is TRBV5-1; 15 bases match TRBD2. The V segment lost 3 bases and the J segment 7 bases; nucleotides outside the gene matches: 15. The CDR3 has 19 residues. Per germline, CDR1 SGHRS and CDR2 YFSETQ. The CDR3 DNA reads as TGCGCCAGCAGCTCTACAGGTGGACTAGCGGGAGGGCCGACGAATACGCAGTATTTT. Its translation is CASSSTGGLAGGPTNTQYF. The whole variable domain, filled in from reference TRBV5-1 and TRBJ2-3, reads KAGVTQTPRYLIKTRGQQVTLSCSPISGHRSVSWYQQTPGQGLQFLFEYFSETQRNKGNFPGRFSGRQFSNSRSEMNVSTLELGDSALYLCASSSTGGLAGGPTNTQYFGPGTRLTVL.

The chain carries TRBV19 and TRBJ2-2; D is unresolved. V was pared by 3 bases and J by 2 bases, with 10 bases between. The CDR3 sequence is 15 residues long. Germline CDR1 reads LNHDA; CDR2 reads SQIVND (reference sequence). The CDR3 bases are TGTGCCAGTAGTATTTTAGCAATAAACACCGGGGAGCTGTTTTTT. This encodes CASSILAINTGELFF.

This clonotype was seen many times. V usage is TRBV27 and J usage is TRBJ2-1; TRBD2 matches at 7 bases. CDR3 length: 16 residues. After removal of 3 bases from V and 0 bases from J, the junction contained 5 bases not matched to a gene. Germline V gene data show CDR1 as MNHEY and CDR2 as SMNVEV (reference sequence). The CDR3 sequence: CASSFGGSGSYNEQFF. CDR3 nucleotides: TGTGCCAGCAGTTTTGGCGGGAGCGGCTCCTACAATGAGCAGTTCTTC.

This clonotype was observed many times. The rearrangement uses TRBV30 and TRBJ2-1; 9 bases agree with TRBD2. Per germline, CDR1 GTSNPN and CDR2 SVGIG (reference sequence). V lost 3 bases, J lost 5 bases, and 8 bases stayed unmatched. The CDR3 spans 15 residues. CDR3 in DNA: TGTGCCTGGAGATCGGGTAGCGGGAGCAACAATGAGCAGTTCTTC. It specifies CAWRSGSGSNNEQFF.

This clonotype occurred a few times. The V and J genes are TRBV29-1 and TRBJ2-3; the D is unclear. Germline V gene data show CDR1 as SQVTM and CDR2 as ANQGSEA. The V end was cut by 4 bases, the J end by 9 bases, with 20 bases between. The CDR3 has 14 residues. The CDR3 sequence: CSVVGAGSYGTQYF. The CDR3 DNA reads TGCAGCGTTGTTGGAGCCGGATCCTATGGAACGCAGTATTTT.

This clonotype showed up just a few times. This rearrangement joins TRBV19 to TRBJ2-4; 10 bases match TRBD1. Per the germline V gene, CDR1 is LNHDA and CDR2 is SQIVND (reference sequence). This CDR3 spans 17 amino acids. With V trimmed by 4 bases and J by 2 bases, 8 bases remained unmatched. The CDR3 region is CASSTPPGQGTKNIQYF. The CDR3 DNA is TGTGCCAGTAGTACTCCTCCGGGACAGGGGACCAAAAACATTCAGTACTTC. The complete variable domain, with remaining parts taken from reference TRBV19 and TRBJ2-4, reads DGGITQSPKYLFRKEGQNVTLSCEQNLNHDAMYWYRQDPGQGLRLIYYSQIVNDFQKGDIAEGYSVSREKKESFPLTVTSAQKNPTAFYLCASSTPPGQGTKNIQYFGAGTRLSVL.

This chain connects TRBV6-1 to TRBJ1-5, with D possibly being TRBD1 (5 bases). Germline-derived CDR1 and CDR2 are MNHNS and SASEGT. Between the trimmed V and J ends, which lost 3 bases and 11 bases, there was a span of 14 bases. This CDR3 region has 13 residues. CDR3 sequence (DNA): TGTGCCAGCAGTGAGCGGGGCCGTATGGCCCAGCATTTT. Its protein product is CASSERGRMAQHF.

This clonotype has a single count. V and J are TRBV6-9 and TRBJ2-1; tentatively, D is TRBD2 (5 bases). V gave up 2 bases and J gave up 8 bases, with 13 bases separating them. Germline-derived CDR1 and CDR2 are MNHGY and SVAAGI. The CDR3 is 14 amino acids. CDR3 sequence reads: CASSYNYRRYEQFF. The CDR3 DNA is TGTGCCAGCAGTTATAATTATAGGAGGTATGAGCAGTTCTTC.

The CDR3 region has the DNA TGTGCCTGGAGGGGGGCAGGGGGCGGCACAGATACGCAGTATTTT. This codes for CAWRGAGGGTDTQYF. The chain uses TRBV30 and TRBJ2-3, with TRBD1 matching over 8 bases. Germline trimming cut 3 bases from V and 1 base from J; bases unmatched to any gene: 6. CDR3 length: 15 residues. CDR1 GTSNPN and CDR2 SVGIG come from the germline V gene (reference sequence).

This clonotype occurred many times. CDR3 amino acids: CASSLKGRRPYEQYF. As DNA, the CDR3 is TGTGCCAGCAGTTTAAAGGGACGGCGTCCCTACGAGCAGTACTTC. The chain recombines TRBV12-3 or TRBV12-4 with TRBJ2-7; D tentatively fits TRBD1 or TRBD2 (5 bases each). Trimming took 2 bases from V and 2 from J, leaving 13 bases between them. This CDR3 comprises 15 residues.

Many counts were recorded for this clonotype. The chain is built from TRBV28 and TRBJ1-1; no clear D gene. The CDR3 has 15 residues. CDR1 and CDR2 (germline): MDHEN, SYDVKM. V was clipped by 7 bases and J by 1 base, with 16 bases between them. The CDR3 here is CASNSVTLSNTEAFF. CDR3 nucleotides: TGTGCCAGCAACAGTGTCACTTTATCGAACACTGAAGCTTTCTTT.

This clonotype has at least ten counts. This rearrangement joins TRBV6-2 or TRBV6-3 to TRBJ2-7, with TRBD1 matching 8 bases. V lost 7 bases and J lost 0; bases outside the gene matches: 11. Germline V gene lookup returns CDR1 MNHEY and CDR2 SVGEGT. The CDR3 is 16 amino acids. CDR3: CASINTRGPLSYEQYF. Here the CDR3 DNA reads TGTGCCAGCATTAACACCAGGGGGCCGCTCTCCTACGAGCAGTACTTC.

A few counts support this clonotype. This chain links TRBV3-1 with TRBJ1-5; no firm D call. The V end was cut by 4 bases, the J end by 3 bases, with 10 bases between. Per germline, CDR1 LGHDT and CDR2 YNNKEL (reference sequence). The CDR3 totals 14 residues. The CDR3 DNA reads as TGTGCCAGCAGCCTTAGACACAACAATCAGCCCCAGCATTTT. It specifies CASSLRHNNQPQHF.

Ten or more counts support this clonotype. This sequence joins TRBV2 and TRBJ2-7; D may be TRBD1 (6 bases). V was trimmed by 7 bases and J by 6 bases, leaving 22 bases between them. The germline V gene has CDR1 SNHLY and CDR2 FYNNEI. The CDR3 is made up of 15 amino acids. CDR3: CASKGLAGAKGEQYF. DNA for the CDR3: TGTGCCAGCAAAGGGCTCGCAGGGGCCAAGGGCGAGCAGTACTTC.

The sample holds many counts of this clonotype. The chain links TRBV5-5 to TRBJ2-7; 7 nucleotides line up with TRBD2. Germline CDR1 and CDR2: SGHKS and YYEKEE (reference sequence). The CDR3 runs to 14 residues. V was clipped by 3 bases and J by 4 bases; unmatched bases: 7. This chain's CDR3 is CASSSRDYHYEQYF. CDR3 bases: TGTGCCAGCAGCTCCCGGGACTACCATTACGAGCAGTACTTC.

The chain links TRBV12-3 or TRBV12-4 to TRBJ2-2, with 9 bases fitting TRBD2. The V and J ends lost 3 bases and 3 bases, in that order; junction bases with no gene match: 8. This CDR3 is built from 17 residues. CDR3 sequence (DNA): TGTGCCAGCAGTTTTCCAAGGACTAGCGACCACACCGGGGAGCTGTTTTTT. It yields the protein CASSFPRTSDHTGELFF.

This clonotype was detected a few times. In DNA form, the CDR3 reads TGTGCCAGCAGCGGTGACAGGGGGGAAGCTTTCTTT. Translated, it gives CASSGDRGEAFF. This rearrangement joins TRBV11-3 to TRBJ1-1; 9 bases map to TRBD1. Losses at the gene ends were 5 bases for V and 8 bases for J; bases not matched to a gene: 3. CDR3 length: 12 amino acids. The germline gives CDR1 SGHNT, CDR2 YENEEA.

This clonotype was counted many times. The V call is TRBV7-9, the J call TRBJ2-1; 7 positions agree with TRBD2. This CDR3 is built from 16 residues. V shed 6 bases and J 6 bases; nucleotides not matched to a gene: 14. Germline-derived CDR1 and CDR2 are SEHNR and FQNEAQ (reference sequence). The CDR3 DNA is TGTGCCAGCAGTTTGGTAGGCGGGAGCACCGGCAATGAGCAGTTCTTC. Its translation: CASSLVGGSTGNEQFF.

V is TRBV9 and J is TRBJ2-7; D unresolved. Germline V gene data show CDR1 as SGDLS and CDR2 as YYNGEE. V lost 4 bases, J lost 5 bases, and 16 bases lay in between. CDR3 size: 14 residues. CDR3 sequence: CASSIALGGNEQYF. The CDR3 nucleotides are TGTGCCAGCAGCATCGCGTTGGGTGGGAACGAGCAGTACTTC. Full variable domain (outside the CDR3, taken from reference TRBV9 and TRBJ2-7): DSGVTQTPKHLITATGQRVTLRCSPRSGDLSVYWYQQSLDQGLQFLIQYYNGEERAKGNILERFSAQQFPDLHSELNLSSLELGDSALYFCASSIALGGNEQYFGPGTRLTVT.

J is TRBJ2-5 and V is TRBV4-1; 9 bases fit TRBD2. Germline V gives CDR1 MGHRA, CDR2 YSYEKL. This CDR3 spans 15 amino acids. Trimming removed 5 bases from V and 5 bases from J; junction bases left unmatched: 9. The CDR3 region is CASSSSSGRGETQYF. CDR3 DNA sequence: TGCGCCAGCAGCTCAAGTAGCGGGAGAGGGGAGACCCAGTACTTC.

There are many counts of this clonotype. J is TRBJ2-7 and V is TRBV3-1; the D is unclear. CDR3 size: 16 residues. Trimming pared 0 bases from V and 2 bases from J, leaving 14 bases between. CDR1 LGHDT and CDR2 YNNKEL come from the germline V gene (reference sequence). For the CDR3, the DNA is TGTGCCAGCAGCCAAGATACATCCGGAGCCGCCTACGAGCAGTACTTC. Amino acids: CASSQDTSGAAYEQYF.

The chain uses TRBV14 and TRBJ2-4; D is perhaps TRBD1 or TRBD2 (5 bases each). V was shortened by 4 bases and J by 1 base, with 17 bases between the two germline ends. This CDR3 comprises 17 residues. Per the germline V gene, CDR1 is SGHDN and CDR2 is FVKESK. In DNA form, the CDR3 reads TGTGCCAGCAGCCCGTACCCGGGACCGGGGGCCAAAAACATTCAGTACTTC. This encodes CASSPYPGPGAKNIQYF.

Only a few counts were recorded for this clonotype. The chain joins TRBV3-2 to TRBJ2-2; the table gives TRBD2 as D, unverified against the DNA. TRBV3-2 is a listed pseudogene. The CDR3 contains 16 residues. CDR3 nucleotides: TGTGCCAGCAGCCAAGATGGTGGGAGACAAACCGGGGAGCTGTTTTTT. Translated: CASSQDGGRQTGELFF.

The sample holds a few counts of this clonotype. The CDR3: CASSYSRGYAGNTIYF. In DNA form, the CDR3 reads TGTGCCAGCAGTTACTCCAGGGGGTATGCTGGAAACACCATATATTTT. This chain links TRBV6-5 with TRBJ1-3; 7 bases are a match to TRBD1. The V and J ends lost 0 bases and 2 bases, in that order; junction bases with no gene match: 4. The CDR3 extends over 16 amino acids. Germline CDR1 and CDR2: MNHEY and SVGAGI.

This clonotype occurred many times. The V gene is TRBV28, the J gene TRBJ2-1; perhaps D is TRBD1 or TRBD2 (5 bases each). Germline V gene data show CDR1 as MDHEN and CDR2 as SYDVKM. The length of the CDR3 is 16 residues. Trimming pared 4 bases from V and 7 bases from J, leaving 20 bases between. The DNA for the CDR3 is TGTGCCAGCAGTTCCGGAGCACCCCCATGGGGGAATGAGCAGTTCTTC. It codes for CASSSGAPPWGNEQFF.

This clonotype was detected many times. The CDR3 here is CASSAPGRGTDTQYF. The CDR3 DNA is TGTGCCAGCAGTGCCCCAGGGAGAGGCACAGATACGCAGTATTTT. V and J are TRBV28 and TRBJ2-3; either TRBD1 or TRBD2 may supply D (5 bases each). Trimming stripped 5 bases from V and 1 base from J, with 13 bases between. CDR1 and CDR2 from the germline V gene are MDHEN and SYDVKM. The CDR3 length is 15 residues.

V gene TRBV7-6 combines with J gene TRBJ2-2; 10 nucleotides line up with TRBD2. Germline V gene lookup returns CDR1 SGHVS and CDR2 FNYEAQ. This CDR3 region has 18 residues. V was clipped by 2 bases and J by 4 bases; unmatched bases: 10. DNA for the CDR3: TGTGCCAGCAGCTTATTCGAGACTAGCGGGCCTTCCACCGGGGAGCTGTTTTTT. It codes for CASSLFETSGPSTGELFF. The full variable domain, completed using reference TRBV7-6 and TRBJ2-2, is GAGVSQSPRYKVTKRGQDVALRCDPISGHVSLYWYRQALGQGPEFLTYFNYEAQQDKSGLPNDRFSAERPEGSISTLTIQRTEQRDSAMYRCASSLFETSGPSTGELFFGEGSRLTVL.

This clonotype was seen a few times. This sequence joins TRBV27 and TRBJ2-3, with D unresolved. From germline, CDR1 is MNHEY and CDR2 SMNVEV (reference sequence). The CDR3 is made up of 14 amino acids. V lost 3 bases to trimming and J lost 3 bases, with 10 bases between them. The CDR3 DNA reads as TGTGCCAGCAGTTTTAGCAGATCGACAGATACGCAGTATTTT. Protein: CASSFSRSTDTQYF.

This clonotype was seen a handful of times. The chain has TRBV6-1 and TRBJ2-2; D may be TRBD1 (6 bases). V lost 9 bases and J lost 1, with 15 bases in between. CDR1 MNHNS and CDR2 SASEGT come from the germline V gene. The CDR3 contains 15 residues. The CDR3 region has the DNA TGTGCCAGTGTACAGGGAACATGGAACACCGGGGAGCTGTTTTTT. The encoded protein is CASVQGTWNTGELFF.

At least ten counts were recorded for this clonotype. The chain links TRBV7-8 to TRBJ2-1, with TRBD2 matching 8 bases. V was pared by 3 bases and J by 7 bases, with 11 bases of the junction left unmatched. Germline values: CDR1 SGHVS, CDR2 FQNEAQ. The CDR3 length is 16 residues. CDR3 coding DNA: TGTGCCAGCAGCTTTCAAGCGGGAGTTCCGGGGAATGAGCAGTTCTTC. Its translation is CASSFQAGVPGNEQFF. Using reference TRBV7-8 and TRBJ2-1 for the parts outside the CDR3, the full variable domain is GAGVSQSPRYKVAKRGQDVALRCDPISGHVSLFWYQQALGQGPEFLTYFQNEAQLDKSGLPSDRFFAERPEGSVSTLKIQRTQQEDSAVYLCASSFQAGVPGNEQFFGPGTRLTVL.